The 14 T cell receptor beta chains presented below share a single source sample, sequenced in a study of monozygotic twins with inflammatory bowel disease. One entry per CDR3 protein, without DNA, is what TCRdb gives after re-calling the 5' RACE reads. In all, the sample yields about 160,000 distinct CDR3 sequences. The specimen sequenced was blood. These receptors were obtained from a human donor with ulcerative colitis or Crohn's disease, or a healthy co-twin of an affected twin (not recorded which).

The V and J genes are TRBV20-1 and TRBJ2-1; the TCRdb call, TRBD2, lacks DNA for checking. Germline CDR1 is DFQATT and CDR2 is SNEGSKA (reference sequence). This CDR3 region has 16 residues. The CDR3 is CSARGTSGRAHNEQFF.

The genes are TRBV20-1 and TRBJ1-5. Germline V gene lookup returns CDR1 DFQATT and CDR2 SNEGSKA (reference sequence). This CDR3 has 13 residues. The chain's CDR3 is CSARADSNQPQHF.

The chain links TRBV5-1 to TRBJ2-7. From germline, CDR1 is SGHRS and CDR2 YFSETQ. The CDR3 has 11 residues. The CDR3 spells CASSLGYEQYF.

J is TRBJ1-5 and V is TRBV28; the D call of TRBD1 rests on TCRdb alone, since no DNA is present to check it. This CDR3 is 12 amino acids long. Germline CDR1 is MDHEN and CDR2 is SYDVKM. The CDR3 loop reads CASTSQRGPQHF.

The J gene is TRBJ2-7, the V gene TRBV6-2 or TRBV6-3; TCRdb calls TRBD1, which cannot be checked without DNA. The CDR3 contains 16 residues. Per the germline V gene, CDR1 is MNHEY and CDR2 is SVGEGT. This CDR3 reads CASRVVTGFSTYEQYF.

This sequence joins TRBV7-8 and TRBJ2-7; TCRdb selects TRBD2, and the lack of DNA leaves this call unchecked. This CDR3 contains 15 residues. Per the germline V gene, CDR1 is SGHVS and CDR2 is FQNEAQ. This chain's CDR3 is CASSLRETATYEQYF.

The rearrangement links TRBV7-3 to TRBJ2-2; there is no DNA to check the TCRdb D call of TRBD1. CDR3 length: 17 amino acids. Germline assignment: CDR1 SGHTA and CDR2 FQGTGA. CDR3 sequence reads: CASSLKGRTSNTGELFF.

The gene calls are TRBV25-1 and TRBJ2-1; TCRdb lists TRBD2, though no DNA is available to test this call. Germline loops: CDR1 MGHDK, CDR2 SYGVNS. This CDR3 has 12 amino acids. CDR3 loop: CASGREVNEQFF. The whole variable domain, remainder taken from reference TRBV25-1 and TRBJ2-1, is EADIYQTPRYLVIGTGKKITLECSQTMGHDKMYWYQQDPGMELHLIHYSYGVNSTEKGDLSSESTVSRIRTEHFPLTLESARPSHTSQYLCASGREVNEQFFGPGTRLTVL.

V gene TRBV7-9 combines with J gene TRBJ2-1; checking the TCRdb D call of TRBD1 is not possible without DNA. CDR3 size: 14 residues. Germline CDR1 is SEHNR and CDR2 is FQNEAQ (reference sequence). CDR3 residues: CASSFRDRENEQFF.

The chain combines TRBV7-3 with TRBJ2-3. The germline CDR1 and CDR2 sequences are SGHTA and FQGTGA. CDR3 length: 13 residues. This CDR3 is CASSLTGVDTQYF.

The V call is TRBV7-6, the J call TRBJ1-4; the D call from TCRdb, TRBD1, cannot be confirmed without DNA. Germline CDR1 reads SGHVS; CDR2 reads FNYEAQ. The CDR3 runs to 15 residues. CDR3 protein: CASSPGQGVGEKLFF.

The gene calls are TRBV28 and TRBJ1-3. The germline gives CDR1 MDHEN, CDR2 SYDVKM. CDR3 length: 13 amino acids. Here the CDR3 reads CASSLTAGNTIYF.

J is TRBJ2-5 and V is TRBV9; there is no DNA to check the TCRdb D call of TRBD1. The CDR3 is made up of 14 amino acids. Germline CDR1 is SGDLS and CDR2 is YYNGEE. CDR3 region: CASSRGGGWETQYF.

The CDR3 here is CSAVTGFEQYF. The chain is built from TRBV20-1 and TRBJ2-7; the D gene TCRdb calls, TRBD1, cannot be checked with no DNA. Germline V gene lookup returns CDR1 DFQATT and CDR2 SNEGSKA (reference sequence). The CDR3 loop spans 11 amino acids.